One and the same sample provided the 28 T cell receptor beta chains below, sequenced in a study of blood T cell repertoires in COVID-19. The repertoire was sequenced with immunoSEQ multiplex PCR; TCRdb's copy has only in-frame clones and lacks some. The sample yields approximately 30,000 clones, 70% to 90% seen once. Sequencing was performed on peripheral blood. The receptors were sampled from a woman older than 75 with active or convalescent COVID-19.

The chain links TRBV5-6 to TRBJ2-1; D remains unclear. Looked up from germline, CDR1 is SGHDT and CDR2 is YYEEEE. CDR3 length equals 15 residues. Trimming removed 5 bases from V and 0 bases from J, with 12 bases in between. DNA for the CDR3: TGTGCCAGCAGGTATGACAAGAGCTCCTACAATGAGCAGTTCTTC. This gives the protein CASRYDKSSYNEQFF.

CDR3: CASSQDGRGGDEQFF. The CDR3 nucleotides are TGTGCCAGCAGCCAAGATGGAAGGGGGGGCGATGAGCAGTTCTTC. The J gene is TRBJ2-1, the V gene TRBV14; D is possibly TRBD2 (7 bases). CDR1 and CDR2 from the germline V gene are SGHDN and FVKESK. The V end was cut by 0 bases, the J end by 8 bases, with 14 bases between. The length of the CDR3 is 15 residues.

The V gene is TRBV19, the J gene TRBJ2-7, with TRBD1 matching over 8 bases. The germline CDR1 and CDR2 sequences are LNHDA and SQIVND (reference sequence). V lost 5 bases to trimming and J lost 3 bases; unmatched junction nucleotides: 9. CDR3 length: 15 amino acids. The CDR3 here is CASSPRTGIYYEQYF. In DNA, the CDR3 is TGTGCCAGTAGTCCCCGGACAGGGATATACTACGAGCAGTACTTC.

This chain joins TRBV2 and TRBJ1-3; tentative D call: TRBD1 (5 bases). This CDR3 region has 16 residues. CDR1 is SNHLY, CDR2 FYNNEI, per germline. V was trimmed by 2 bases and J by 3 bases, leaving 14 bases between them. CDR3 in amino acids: CASSEMVGLGGNTIYF. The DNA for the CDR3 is TGTGCCAGCAGTGAAATGGTGGGGCTCGGTGGAAACACCATATATTTT.

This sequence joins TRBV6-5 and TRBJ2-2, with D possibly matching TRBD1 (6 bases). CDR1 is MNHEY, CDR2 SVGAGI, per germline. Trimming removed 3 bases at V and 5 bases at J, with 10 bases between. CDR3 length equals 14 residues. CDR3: CASSYNTGTGELFF. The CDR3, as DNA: TGTGCCAGCAGTTATAACACAGGGACCGGGGAGCTGTTTTTT.

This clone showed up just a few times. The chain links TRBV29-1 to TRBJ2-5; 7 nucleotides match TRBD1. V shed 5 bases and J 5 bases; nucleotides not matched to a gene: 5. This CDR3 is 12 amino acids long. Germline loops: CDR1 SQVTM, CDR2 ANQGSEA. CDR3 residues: CSVTQGVETQYF. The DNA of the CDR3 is TGCAGCGTTACCCAGGGGGTGGAGACCCAGTACTTC. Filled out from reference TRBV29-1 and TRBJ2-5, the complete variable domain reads SAVISQKPSRDICQRGTSLTIQCQVDSQVTMMFWYRQQPGQSLTLIATANQGSEATYESGFVIDKFPISRPNLTFSTLTVSNMSPEDSSIYLCSVTQGVETQYFGPGTRLLVL.

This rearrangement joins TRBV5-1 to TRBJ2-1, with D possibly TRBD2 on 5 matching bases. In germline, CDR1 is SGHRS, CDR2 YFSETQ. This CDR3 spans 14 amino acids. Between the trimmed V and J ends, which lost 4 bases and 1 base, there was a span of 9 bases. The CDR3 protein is CASSRSGSYNEQFF. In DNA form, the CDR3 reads TGCGCCAGCAGCAGGAGCGGATCCTACAATGAGCAGTTCTTC.

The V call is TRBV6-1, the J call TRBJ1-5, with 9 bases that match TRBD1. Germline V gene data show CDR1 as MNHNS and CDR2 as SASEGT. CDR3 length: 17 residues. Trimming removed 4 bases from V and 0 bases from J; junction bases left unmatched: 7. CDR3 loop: CASSAQTGGFSNQPQHF. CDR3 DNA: TGTGCCAGCAGTGCCCAGACAGGGGGTTTTAGCAATCAGCCCCAGCATTTT.

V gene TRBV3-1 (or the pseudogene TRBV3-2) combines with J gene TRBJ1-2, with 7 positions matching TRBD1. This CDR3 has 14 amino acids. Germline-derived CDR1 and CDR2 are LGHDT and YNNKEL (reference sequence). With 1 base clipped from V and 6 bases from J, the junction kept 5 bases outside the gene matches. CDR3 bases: TGTGCCAGCAGCCAAGCAGAGGGGGCACATGGCTACACCTTC. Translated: CASSQAEGAHGYTF.

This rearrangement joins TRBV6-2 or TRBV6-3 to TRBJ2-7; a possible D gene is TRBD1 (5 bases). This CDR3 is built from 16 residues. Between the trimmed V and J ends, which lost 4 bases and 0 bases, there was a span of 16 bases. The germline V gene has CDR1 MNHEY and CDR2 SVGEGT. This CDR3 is CASSSIGQPPSYEQYF. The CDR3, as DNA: TGTGCCAGCAGTTCAATAGGACAACCTCCCTCCTACGAGCAGTACTTC.

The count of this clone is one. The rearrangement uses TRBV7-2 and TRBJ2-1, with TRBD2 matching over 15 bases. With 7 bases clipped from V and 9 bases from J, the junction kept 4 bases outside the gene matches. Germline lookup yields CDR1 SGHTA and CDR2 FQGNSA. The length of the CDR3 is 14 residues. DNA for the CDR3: TGTGCCAGCATTCGGACTAGCGGGGGGGTTGAGCAGTTCTTC. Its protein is CASIRTSGGVEQFF. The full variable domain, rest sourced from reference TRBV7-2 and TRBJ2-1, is GAGVSQSPSNKVTEKGKDVELRCDPISGHTALYWYRQSLGQGLEFLIYFQGNSAPDKSGLPSDRFSAERTGGSVSTLTIQRTQQEDSAVYLCASIRTSGGVEQFFGPGTRLTVL.

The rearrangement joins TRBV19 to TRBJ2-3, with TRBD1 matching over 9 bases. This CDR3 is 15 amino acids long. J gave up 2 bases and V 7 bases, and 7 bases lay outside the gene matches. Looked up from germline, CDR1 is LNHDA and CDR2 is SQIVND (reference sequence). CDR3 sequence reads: CASTVDRGPTDTQYF. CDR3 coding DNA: TGTGCCAGTACTGTGGACAGGGGACCCACAGATACGCAGTATTTT.

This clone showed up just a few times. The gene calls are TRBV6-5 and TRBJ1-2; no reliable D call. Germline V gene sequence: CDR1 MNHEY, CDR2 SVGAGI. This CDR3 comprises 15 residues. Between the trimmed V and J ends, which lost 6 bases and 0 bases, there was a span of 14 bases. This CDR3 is CASSATPGSNYGYTF. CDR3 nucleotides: TGTGCCAGCAGCGCGACACCCGGATCTAACTATGGCTACACCTTC.

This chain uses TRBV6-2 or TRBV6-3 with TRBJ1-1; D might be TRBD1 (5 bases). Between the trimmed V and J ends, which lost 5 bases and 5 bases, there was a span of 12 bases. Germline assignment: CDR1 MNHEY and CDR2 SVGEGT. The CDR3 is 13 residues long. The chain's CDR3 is CASSPSGFTEAFF. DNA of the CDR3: TGTGCCAGCAGTCCCTCAGGGTTTACTGAAGCTTTCTTT.

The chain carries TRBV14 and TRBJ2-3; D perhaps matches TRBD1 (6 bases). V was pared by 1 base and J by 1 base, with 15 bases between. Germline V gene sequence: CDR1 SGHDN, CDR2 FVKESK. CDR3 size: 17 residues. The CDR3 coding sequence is TGTGCCAGCAGCCAAGTTCAGGGGCCTTGGGGCACAGATACGCAGTATTTT. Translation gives CASSQVQGPWGTDTQYF.

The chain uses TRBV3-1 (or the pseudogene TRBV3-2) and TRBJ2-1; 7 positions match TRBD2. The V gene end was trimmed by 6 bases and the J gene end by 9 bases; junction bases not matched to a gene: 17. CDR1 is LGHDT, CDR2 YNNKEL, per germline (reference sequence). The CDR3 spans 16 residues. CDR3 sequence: CASRKRGASGEGEQFF. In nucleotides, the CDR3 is TGTGCCAGCAGAAAAAGGGGCGCCAGCGGGGAGGGTGAGCAGTTCTTC.

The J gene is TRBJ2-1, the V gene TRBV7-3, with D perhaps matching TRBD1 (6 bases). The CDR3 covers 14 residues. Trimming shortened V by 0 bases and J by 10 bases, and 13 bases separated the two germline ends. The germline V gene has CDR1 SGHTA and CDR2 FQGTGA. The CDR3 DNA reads TGTGCCAGCAGCTTAACCTTACAGGGCGGGGAGCAGTTCTTC. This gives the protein CASSLTLQGGEQFF.

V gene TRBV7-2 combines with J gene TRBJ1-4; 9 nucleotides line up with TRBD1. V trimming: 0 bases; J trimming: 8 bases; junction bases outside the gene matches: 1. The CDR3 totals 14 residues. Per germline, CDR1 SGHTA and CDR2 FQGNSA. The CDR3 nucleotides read TGTGCCAGCAGCTTAGCCGGGACAGGGGAAAAACTGTTTTTT. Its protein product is CASSLAGTGEKLFF.

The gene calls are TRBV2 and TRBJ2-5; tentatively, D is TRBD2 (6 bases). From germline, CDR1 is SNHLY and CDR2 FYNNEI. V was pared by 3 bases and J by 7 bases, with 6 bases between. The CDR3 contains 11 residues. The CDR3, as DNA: TGTGCCAGCAGTGAGGGACTGACCCAGTACTTC. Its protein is CASSEGLTQYF.

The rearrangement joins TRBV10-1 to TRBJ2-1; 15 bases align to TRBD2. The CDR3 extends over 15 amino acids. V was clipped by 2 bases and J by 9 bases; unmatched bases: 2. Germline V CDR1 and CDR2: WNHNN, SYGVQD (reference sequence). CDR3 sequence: CASSEGLAGGSEQFF. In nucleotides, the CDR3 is TGCGCCAGCAGTGAGGGACTAGCGGGGGGGTCTGAGCAGTTCTTC.

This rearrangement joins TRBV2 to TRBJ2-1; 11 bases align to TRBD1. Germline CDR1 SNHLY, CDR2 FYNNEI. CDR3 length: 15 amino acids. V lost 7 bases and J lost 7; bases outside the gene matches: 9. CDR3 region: CASIRLGQGVNEQFF. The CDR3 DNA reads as TGTGCCAGCATTCGCCTGGGACAGGGGGTTAATGAGCAGTTCTTC.

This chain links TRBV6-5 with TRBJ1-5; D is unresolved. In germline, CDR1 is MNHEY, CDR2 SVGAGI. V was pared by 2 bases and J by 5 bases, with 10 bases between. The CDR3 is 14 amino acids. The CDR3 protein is CASSYAGSHQPQHF. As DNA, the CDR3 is TGTGCCAGCAGTTACGCAGGAAGTCATCAGCCCCAGCATTTT.

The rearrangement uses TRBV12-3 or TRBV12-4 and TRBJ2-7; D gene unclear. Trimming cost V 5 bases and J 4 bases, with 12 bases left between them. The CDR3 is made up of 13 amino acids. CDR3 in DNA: TGTGCCAGCAGTCCTACGAGTCGTTACGAGCAGTACTTC. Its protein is CASSPTSRYEQYF.

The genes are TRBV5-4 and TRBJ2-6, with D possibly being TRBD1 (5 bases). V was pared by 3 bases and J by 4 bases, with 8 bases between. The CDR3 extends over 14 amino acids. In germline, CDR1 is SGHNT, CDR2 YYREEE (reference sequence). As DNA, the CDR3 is TGTGCCAGCAGCTCGTACAGGGGGGCCAACGTCCTGACTTTC. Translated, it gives CASSSYRGANVLTF.

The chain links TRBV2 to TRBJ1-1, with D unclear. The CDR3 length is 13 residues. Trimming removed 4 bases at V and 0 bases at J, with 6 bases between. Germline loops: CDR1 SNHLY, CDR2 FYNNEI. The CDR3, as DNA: TGTGCCAGCAGTGGTGACATGAACACTGAAGCTTTCTTT. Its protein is CASSGDMNTEAFF.

The CDR3 is CASSLASGGRGIEQFF. CDR3 DNA: TGCGCCAGCAGCTTGGCTAGCGGGGGGCGGGGTATTGAGCAGTTCTTC. J is TRBJ2-1 and V is TRBV5-1; 11 nucleotides align to TRBD2. Germline CDR1 SGHRS, CDR2 YFSETQ. The CDR3 runs to 16 residues. The V and J ends lost 0 bases and 9 bases, in that order; junction bases with no gene match: 8.

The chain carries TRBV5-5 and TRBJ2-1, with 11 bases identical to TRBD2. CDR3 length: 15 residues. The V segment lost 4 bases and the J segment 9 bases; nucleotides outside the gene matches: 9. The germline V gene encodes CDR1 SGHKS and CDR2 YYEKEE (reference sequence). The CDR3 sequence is CASSPIAGGRSEQFF. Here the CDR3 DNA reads TGTGCCAGCAGCCCCATAGCGGGGGGGCGGAGTGAGCAGTTCTTC.

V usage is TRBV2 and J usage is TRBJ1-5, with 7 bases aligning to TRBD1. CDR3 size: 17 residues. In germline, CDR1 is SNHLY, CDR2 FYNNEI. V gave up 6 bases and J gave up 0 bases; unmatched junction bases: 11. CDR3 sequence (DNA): TGTGCCAGCAGGGCCACGACAGGGAAGTATAGCAATCAGCCCCAGCATTTT. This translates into CASRATTGKYSNQPQHF.